This T cell receptor (beta chain) stems from a study of blood T cells in healthy people across ages. Study findings and constraints: Samples with more naive T cells showed higher observed beta diversity.

As regards this clonotype: Its specificity is unknown.

The CDR3 length is 13 residues. V was shortened by 0 bases and J by 2 bases, with 8 bases between the two germline ends. Germline values: CDR1 GTSNPN, CDR2 SVGIG (reference sequence). A second PCR of about 7 to 12 cycles used a sample-barcoded 5' primer and a J-beta primer mix. TCRdb passed the 5' RACE reads through MiXCR, listing each CDR3 protein once. The sample holds about a million distinct CDR3 sequences, roughly two fifths seen once. Each sample yielded at least 6.5 million isolated PBMCs. This chain connects TRBV30 to TRBJ2-7, with D unclear. The clonotype comes from a man between 18 and 29 years old in good health. Sequencing input: blood. The CDR3 reads CAWSVLTTYEQYF. CDR3 nucleotides: TGTGCCTGGAGTGTATTGACAACCTACGAGCAGTACTTC.